This T cell receptor (beta chain) derives from a study of T cell changes during pregnancy in multiple sclerosis. The CDR3 has 15 amino acids. Germline V gives CDR1 MNHEY, CDR2 SVGAGI. Germline trimming cut 2 bases from V and 5 bases from J; bases unmatched to any gene: 4. Sequencing used immunoSEQ multiplex PCR; TCRdb keeps in-frame clones, though not all of them. The sample gives tens of thousands of clones, 94% of which show up once; approximately 5.5% is in the top ten. The source is a female donor with multiple sclerosis, enrolled in a pregnancy study. The chain uses TRBV6-5 and TRBJ2-2; 8 nucleotides line up with TRBD2. Sample: CD8+ T cells from peripheral blood mononuclear cells, taken before pregnancy. The CDR3 here is CASSYGAGETGELFF. The CDR3, as DNA: TGTGCCAGCAGTTACGGAGCGGGAGAGACCGGGGAGCTGTTTTTT.